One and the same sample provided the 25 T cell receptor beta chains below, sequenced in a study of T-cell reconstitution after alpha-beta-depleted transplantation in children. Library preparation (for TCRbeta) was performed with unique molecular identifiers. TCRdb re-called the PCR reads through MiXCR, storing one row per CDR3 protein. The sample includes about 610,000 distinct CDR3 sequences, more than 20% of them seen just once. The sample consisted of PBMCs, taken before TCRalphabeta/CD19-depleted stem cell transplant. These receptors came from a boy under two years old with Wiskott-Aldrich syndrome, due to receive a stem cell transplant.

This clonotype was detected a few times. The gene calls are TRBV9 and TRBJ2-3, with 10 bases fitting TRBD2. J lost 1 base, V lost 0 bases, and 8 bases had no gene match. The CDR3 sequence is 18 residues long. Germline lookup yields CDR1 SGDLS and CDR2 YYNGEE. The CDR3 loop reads CASSVAPWTSGRTDTQYF. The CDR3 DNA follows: TGTGCCAGCAGCGTAGCCCCCTGGACTAGCGGACGCACAGATACGCAGTATTTT.

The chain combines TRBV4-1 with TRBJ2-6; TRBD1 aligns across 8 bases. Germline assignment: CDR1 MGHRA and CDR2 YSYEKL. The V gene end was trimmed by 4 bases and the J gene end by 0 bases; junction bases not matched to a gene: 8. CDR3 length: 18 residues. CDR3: CASSLRRDRSSGANVLTF. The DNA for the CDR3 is TGCGCCAGCAGCCTCCGCCGGGACAGGTCCTCTGGGGCCAACGTCCTGACTTTC.

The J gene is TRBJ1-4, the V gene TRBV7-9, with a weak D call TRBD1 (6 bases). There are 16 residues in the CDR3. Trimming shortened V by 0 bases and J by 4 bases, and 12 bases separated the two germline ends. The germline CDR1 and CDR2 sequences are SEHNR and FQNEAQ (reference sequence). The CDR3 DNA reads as TGTGCCAGCAGCTTAGCGTTGGACAGCCGTAATGAAAAACTGTTTTTT. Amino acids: CASSLALDSRNEKLFF.

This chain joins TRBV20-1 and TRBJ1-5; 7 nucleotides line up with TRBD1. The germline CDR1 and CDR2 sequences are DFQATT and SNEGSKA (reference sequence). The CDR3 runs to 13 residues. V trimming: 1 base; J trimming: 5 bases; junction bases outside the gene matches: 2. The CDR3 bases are TGCAGTGCTAGAGGGGACAGCGATCAGCCCCAGCATTTT. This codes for CSARGDSDQPQHF.

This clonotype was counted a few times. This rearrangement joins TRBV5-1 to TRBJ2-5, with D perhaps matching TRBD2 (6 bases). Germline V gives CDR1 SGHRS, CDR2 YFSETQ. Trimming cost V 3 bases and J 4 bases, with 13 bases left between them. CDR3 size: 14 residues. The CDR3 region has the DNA TGCGCCAGCAGCTCCCGCGGGATGCTAGAGACCCAGTACTTC. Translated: CASSSRGMLETQYF.

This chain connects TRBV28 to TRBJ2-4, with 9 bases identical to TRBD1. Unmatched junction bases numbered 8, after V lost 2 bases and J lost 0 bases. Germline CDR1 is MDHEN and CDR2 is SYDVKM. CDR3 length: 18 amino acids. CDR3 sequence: CASSLRTGAHGAKNIQYF. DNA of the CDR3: TGTGCCAGCAGTTTAAGGACAGGGGCTCACGGAGCCAAAAACATTCAGTACTTC.

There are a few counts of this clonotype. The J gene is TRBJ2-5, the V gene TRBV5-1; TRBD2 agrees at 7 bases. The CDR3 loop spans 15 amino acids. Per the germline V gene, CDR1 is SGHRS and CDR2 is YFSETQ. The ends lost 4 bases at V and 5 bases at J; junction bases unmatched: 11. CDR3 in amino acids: CASSVGHLGGETQYF. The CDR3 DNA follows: TGCGCCAGCAGCGTAGGACACCTGGGAGGGGAGACCCAGTACTTC.

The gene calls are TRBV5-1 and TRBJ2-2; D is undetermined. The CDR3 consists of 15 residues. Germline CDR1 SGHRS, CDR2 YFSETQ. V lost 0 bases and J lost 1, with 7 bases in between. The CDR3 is CASSLADWNTGELFF. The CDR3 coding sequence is TGCGCCAGCAGCTTGGCCGACTGGAACACCGGGGAGCTGTTTTTT.

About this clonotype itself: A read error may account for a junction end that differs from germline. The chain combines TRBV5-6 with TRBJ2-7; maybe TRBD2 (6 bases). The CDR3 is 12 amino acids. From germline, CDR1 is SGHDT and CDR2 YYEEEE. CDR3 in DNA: TGTGCCAGCAACTTAGATGACCAGGGACTTTCATTC. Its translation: CASNLDDQGLSF.

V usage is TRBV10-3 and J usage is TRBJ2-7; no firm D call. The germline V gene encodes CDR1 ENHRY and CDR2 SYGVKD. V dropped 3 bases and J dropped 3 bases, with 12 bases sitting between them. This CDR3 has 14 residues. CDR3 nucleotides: TGTGCCATCAGTGAACCCCCTGGGCACTACGAGCAGTACTTC. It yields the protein CAISEPPGHYEQYF.

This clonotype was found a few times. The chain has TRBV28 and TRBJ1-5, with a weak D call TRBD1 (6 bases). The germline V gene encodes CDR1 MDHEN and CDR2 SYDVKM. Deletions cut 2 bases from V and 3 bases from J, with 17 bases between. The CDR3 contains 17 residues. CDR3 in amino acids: CASSLIGLAGDNQPQHF. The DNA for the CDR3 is TGTGCCAGCAGTTTAATTGGTCTGGCAGGGGACAATCAGCCCCAGCATTTT.

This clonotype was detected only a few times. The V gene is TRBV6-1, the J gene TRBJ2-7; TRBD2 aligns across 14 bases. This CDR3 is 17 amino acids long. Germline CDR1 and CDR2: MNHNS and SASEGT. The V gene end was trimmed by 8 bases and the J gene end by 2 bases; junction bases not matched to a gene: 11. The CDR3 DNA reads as TGTGCCAGCCGACAGGGACTAGCGGGAGTCACCCCCTACGAGCAGTACTTC. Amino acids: CASRQGLAGVTPYEQYF.

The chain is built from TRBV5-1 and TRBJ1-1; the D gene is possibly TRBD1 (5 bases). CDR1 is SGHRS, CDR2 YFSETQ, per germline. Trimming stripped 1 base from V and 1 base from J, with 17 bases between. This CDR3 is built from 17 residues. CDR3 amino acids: CASSLRAGKNRNTEAFF. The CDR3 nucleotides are TGCGCCAGCAGCTTGCGGGCAGGGAAAAACAGGAACACTGAAGCTTTCTTT. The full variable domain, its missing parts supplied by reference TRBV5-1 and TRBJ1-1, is KAGVTQTPRYLIKTRGQQVTLSCSPISGHRSVSWYQQTPGQGLQFLFEYFSETQRNKGNFPGRFSGRQFSNSRSEMNVSTLELGDSALYLCASSLRAGKNRNTEAFFGQGTRLTVV.

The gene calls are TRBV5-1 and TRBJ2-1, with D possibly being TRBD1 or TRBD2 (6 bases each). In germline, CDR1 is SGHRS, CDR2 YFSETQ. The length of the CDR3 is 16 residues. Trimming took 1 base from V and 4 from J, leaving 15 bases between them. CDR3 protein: CASSLFSRDIYNEQFF. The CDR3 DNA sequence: TGCGCCAGCAGCTTGTTTTCGCGGGACATATACAATGAGCAGTTCTTC. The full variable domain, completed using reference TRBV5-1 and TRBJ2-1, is KAGVTQTPRYLIKTRGQQVTLSCSPISGHRSVSWYQQTPGQGLQFLFEYFSETQRNKGNFPGRFSGRQFSNSRSEMNVSTLELGDSALYLCASSLFSRDIYNEQFFGPGTRLTVL.

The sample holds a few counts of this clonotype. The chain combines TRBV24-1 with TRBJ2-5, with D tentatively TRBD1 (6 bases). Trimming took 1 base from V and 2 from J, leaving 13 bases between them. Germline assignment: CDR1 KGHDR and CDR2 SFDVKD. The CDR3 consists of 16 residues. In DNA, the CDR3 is TGTGCCACCAGTGATTTTCTCAGGGGTGGACAAGAGACCCAGTACTTC. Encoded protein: CATSDFLRGGQETQYF.

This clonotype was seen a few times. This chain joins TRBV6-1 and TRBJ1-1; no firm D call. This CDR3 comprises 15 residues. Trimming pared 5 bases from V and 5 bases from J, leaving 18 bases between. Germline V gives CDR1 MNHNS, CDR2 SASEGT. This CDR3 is CASSPPPGLRTEAFF. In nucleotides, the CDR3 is TGTGCCAGCAGTCCCCCCCCCGGACTACGAACTGAAGCTTTCTTT.

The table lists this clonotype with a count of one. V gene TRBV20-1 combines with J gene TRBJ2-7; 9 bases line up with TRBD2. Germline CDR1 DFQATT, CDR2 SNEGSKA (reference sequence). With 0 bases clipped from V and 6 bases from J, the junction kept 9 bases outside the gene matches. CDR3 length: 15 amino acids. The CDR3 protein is CSARDRLAGLGEQYF. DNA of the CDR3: TGCAGTGCTAGAGATCGGCTAGCGGGATTGGGCGAGCAGTACTTC.

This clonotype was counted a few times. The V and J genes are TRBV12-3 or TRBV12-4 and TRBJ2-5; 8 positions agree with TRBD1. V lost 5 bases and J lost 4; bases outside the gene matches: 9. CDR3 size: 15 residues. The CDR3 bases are TGTGCCAGCAGTCTGGTCGACAGGGGACTAGAGACCCAGTACTTC. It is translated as CASSLVDRGLETQYF.

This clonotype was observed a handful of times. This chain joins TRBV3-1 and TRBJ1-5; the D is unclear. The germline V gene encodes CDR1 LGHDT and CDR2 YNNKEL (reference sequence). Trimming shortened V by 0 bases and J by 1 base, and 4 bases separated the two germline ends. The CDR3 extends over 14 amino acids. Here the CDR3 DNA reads TGTGCCAGCAGCCAAGAGATGAGCAATCAGCCCCAGCATTTT. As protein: CASSQEMSNQPQHF.

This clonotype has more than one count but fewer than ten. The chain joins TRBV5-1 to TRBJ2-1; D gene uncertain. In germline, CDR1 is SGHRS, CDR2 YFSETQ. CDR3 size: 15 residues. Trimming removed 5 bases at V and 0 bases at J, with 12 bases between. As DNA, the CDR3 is TGCGCCAGCAGATTAGGCCCCAGCTCCTACAATGAGCAGTTCTTC. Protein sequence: CASRLGPSSYNEQFF.

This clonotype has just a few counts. The CDR3 spells CASSFFGQGRAETQYF. CDR3 coding DNA: TGTGCCAGCAGCTTCTTCGGCCAAGGCAGGGCAGAGACCCAGTACTTC. This chain uses TRBV7-6 with TRBJ2-5; D is perhaps TRBD1 (5 bases). Trimming removed 3 bases from V and 4 bases from J, with 18 bases in between. This CDR3 has 16 residues. Germline V gene data show CDR1 as SGHVS and CDR2 as FNYEAQ.

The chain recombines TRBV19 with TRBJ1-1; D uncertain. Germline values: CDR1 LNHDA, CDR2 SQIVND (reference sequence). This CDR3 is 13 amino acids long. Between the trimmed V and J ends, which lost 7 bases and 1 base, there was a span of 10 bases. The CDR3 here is CASIGARNTEAFF. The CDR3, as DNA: TGTGCCAGTATCGGAGCGAGGAACACTGAAGCTTTCTTT.

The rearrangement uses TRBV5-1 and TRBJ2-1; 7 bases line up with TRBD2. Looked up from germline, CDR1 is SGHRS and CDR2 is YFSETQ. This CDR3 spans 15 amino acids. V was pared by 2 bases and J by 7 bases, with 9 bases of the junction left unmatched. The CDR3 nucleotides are TGCGCCAGCAGCTTCCGGCTAGCGGAGGGTAATGAGCAGTTCTTC. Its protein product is CASSFRLAEGNEQFF. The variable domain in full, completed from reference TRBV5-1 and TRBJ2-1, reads KAGVTQTPRYLIKTRGQQVTLSCSPISGHRSVSWYQQTPGQGLQFLFEYFSETQRNKGNFPGRFSGRQFSNSRSEMNVSTLELGDSALYLCASSFRLAEGNEQFFGPGTRLTVL.

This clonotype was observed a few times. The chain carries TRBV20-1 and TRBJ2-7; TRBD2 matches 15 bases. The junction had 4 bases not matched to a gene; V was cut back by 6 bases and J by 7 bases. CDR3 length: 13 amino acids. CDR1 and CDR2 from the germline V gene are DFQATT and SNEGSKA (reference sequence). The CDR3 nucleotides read TGCAGTGCCCCCGGGACTAGCGGGAGGGAGCAGTACTTC. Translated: CSAPGTSGREQYF.

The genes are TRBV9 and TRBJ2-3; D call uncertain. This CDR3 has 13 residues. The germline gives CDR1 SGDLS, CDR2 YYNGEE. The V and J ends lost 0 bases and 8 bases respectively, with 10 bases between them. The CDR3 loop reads CASSVDESGTQYF. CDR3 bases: TGTGCCAGCAGCGTAGACGAGAGTGGTACGCAGTATTTT.